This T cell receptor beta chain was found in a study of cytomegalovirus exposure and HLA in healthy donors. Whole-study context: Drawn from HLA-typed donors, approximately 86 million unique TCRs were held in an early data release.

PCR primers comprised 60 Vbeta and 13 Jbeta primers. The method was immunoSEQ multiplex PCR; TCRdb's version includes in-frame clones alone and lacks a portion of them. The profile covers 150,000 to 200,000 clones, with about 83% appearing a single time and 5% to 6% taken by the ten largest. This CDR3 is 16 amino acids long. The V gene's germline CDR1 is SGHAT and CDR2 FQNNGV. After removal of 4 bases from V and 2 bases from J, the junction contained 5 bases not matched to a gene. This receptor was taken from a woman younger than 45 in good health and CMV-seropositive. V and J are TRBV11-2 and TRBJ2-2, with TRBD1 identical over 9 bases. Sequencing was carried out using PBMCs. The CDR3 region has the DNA TGTGCCAGCAGCTCCCGGACAGGGGCCAACACCGGGGAGCTGTTTTTT. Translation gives CASSSRTGANTGELFF.